In its sample, the clone carrying this T cell receptor beta chain was seen a few times. What it recognizes is unknown. Time point here: newly diagnosed GD, antithyroid drugs for less than 3 months. The TCR library was made from RNA that had been extracted from PBMCs in TRIzol. These data originate in a study of regulatory T cells in long-lasting Graves disease. Regarding the study as a whole: Newly diagnosed Graves' patients had higher TCR diversity than persistent ones.

The TCR beta library used iRepertoire HTBI primers with Arm-PCR amplification of CDR3. TCRdb used MiXCR to reprocess the multiplex PCR reads, holding one entry per CDR3 protein. The sample consists of 440,000 or so distinct CDR3 sequences, 15% to 20% of them appearing once. In addition, the sample was reused for a study of T cells in Graves' hyperthyroidism and ophthalmopathy.

The receptor's source is a woman aged 25-40 years with Graves disease. Specimen: peripheral blood mononuclear cells (PBMCs), collected at new diagnosis, from a patient treated with antithyroid drugs.

CDR3 bases: TGTGCCACCAGACCTACTAGCTATAGCTCCTACAATGAGCAGTTCTTC. Translated, it gives CATRPTSYSSYNEQFF. The genes are TRBV15 and TRBJ2-1, with TRBD2 as a possible D gene (6 bases). Looked up from germline, CDR1 is LNHNV and CDR2 is YYDKDF (reference sequence). Trimming cost V 6 bases and J 0 bases, with 15 bases left between them. The CDR3 has 16 amino acids. The full variable domain, in which reference TRBV15 and TRBJ2-1 provide the parts outside the CDR3, is DAMVIQNPRYQVTQFGKPVTLSCSQTLNHNVMYWYQQKSSQAPKLLFHYYDKDFNNEADTPDNFQSRRPNTSFCFLDIRSPGLGDTAMYLCATRPTSYSSYNEQFFGPGTRLTVL.